This passage covers 25 T cell receptor beta chains from one sample sequenced in a study of regulatory T cells in long-lasting Graves disease. CDR3 regions were amplified by Arm-PCR using iRepertoire HTBI primers to build TCR beta libraries. From the multiplex PCR reads, TCRdb called clonotypes with MiXCR, one entry per CDR3 protein. The data hold about 440,000 distinct CDR3 sequences, with about 15% observed a single time. Time point denoted: newly diagnosed GD, antithyroid drugs for less than 3 months. TCR sequences were obtained from RNA taken from PBMCs. The same sample was also used in a study of T cells in Graves' hyperthyroidism and ophthalmopathy.

The material was peripheral blood mononuclear cells (PBMCs), obtained at new diagnosis, from a patient treated with antithyroid drugs. These receptors all come from a woman in her twenties or thirties with Graves disease.

This clonotype has just a few counts. Since the CDR3 does not end with the conserved phenylalanine or tryptophan, this likely comes from a read error. The J gene is TRBJ2-3, the V gene TRBV3-1; D ambiguous. The length of the CDR3 is 16 residues. CDR1 is LGHDT, CDR2 YNNKEL, per germline (reference sequence). Trimming cost V 0 bases and J 0 bases, with 10 bases left between them. CDR3 residues: CASSQDWSLSTDTQYL. The CDR3 DNA sequence: TGTGCCAGCAGCCAAGACTGGAGTTTGAGCACAGATACGCAGTATCTT.

This clonotype was counted at least ten times. The V call is TRBV20-1, the J call TRBJ2-7; maybe TRBD2 (5 bases). Trimming shortened V by 3 bases and J by 4 bases, and 13 bases separated the two germline ends. The germline gives CDR1 DFQATT, CDR2 SNEGSKA (reference sequence). The CDR3 loop spans 13 amino acids. This chain's CDR3 is CSASVGERYEQYF. The CDR3 coding sequence is TGCAGTGCTAGTGTGGGAGAGAGATACGAGCAGTACTTC.

This clonotype was detected once. The chain employs TRBV4-2 and TRBJ2-5; 9 bases are shared with TRBD2. CDR1 is LGHNA and CDR2 is YNFKEQ in the germline V gene. The ends lost 1 base at V and 1 base at J; junction bases unmatched: 4. The CDR3 runs 16 residues. The CDR3 sequence: CASSQVTSGSQETQYF. CDR3 nucleotide sequence: TGTGCCAGCAGCCAAGTGACTAGCGGATCCCAAGAGACCCAGTACTTC.

CDR3 coding DNA: TGTGCCACCCGGGACAGGGTGGGGTCTAGCACAGATACGCAGTATTTT. Residues: CATRDRVGSSTDTQYF. V usage is TRBV19 and J usage is TRBJ2-3; 9 bases line up with TRBD1. V lost 10 bases, J lost 0 bases, and 11 bases stayed unmatched. Looked up from germline, CDR1 is LNHDA and CDR2 is SQIVND (reference sequence). CDR3 length: 16 amino acids.

This clonotype came up many times. This chain links TRBV9 with TRBJ2-3, with D tentatively TRBD1 (7 bases). The CDR3 runs to 15 residues. V lost 6 bases and J 4 bases, leaving 18 bases between the germline ends. Germline-derived CDR1 and CDR2 are SGDLS and YYNGEE. The CDR3 region is CASTKGGQGADTQYF. The CDR3 DNA reads as TGTGCCAGCACCAAAGGAGGGCAGGGGGCAGATACGCAGTATTTT.

The chain links TRBV9 to TRBJ2-7; D may be TRBD1 (6 bases). The CDR3 extends over 18 amino acids. Trimming took off 4 bases at V and 3 bases at J, with 26 bases between the two ends. Germline V gives CDR1 SGDLS, CDR2 YYNGEE. The CDR3 region is CASSLRGNPGPPFYEQYF. Here the CDR3 DNA reads TGTGCCAGCAGCCTGAGGGGGAATCCGGGGCCCCCATTCTACGAGCAGTACTTC.

The sample holds many counts of this clonotype. The V and J genes are TRBV6-5 and TRBJ2-3; a weak D match, TRBD2 (5 bases). CDR1 MNHEY and CDR2 SVGAGI come from the germline V gene. V shed 0 bases and J shed 4 bases, with 17 bases lying between them. The CDR3 contains 17 residues. The CDR3 DNA follows: TGTGCCAGCAGTTACTCCCCCTCGTCAGCTAGCCCAGATACGCAGTATTTT. Protein product: CASSYSPSSASPDTQYF.

The rearrangement uses TRBV24-1 and TRBJ1-5; D gene unclear. CDR1 and CDR2 (germline): KGHDR, SFDVKD. The CDR3 has 14 residues. The germline V and J ends were trimmed by 5 bases and 1 base, with 8 bases remaining between them. The CDR3 region is CATSAHGSNQPQHF. Here the CDR3 DNA reads TGTGCCACCAGTGCGCACGGGAGCAATCAGCCCCAGCATTTT.

This clonotype was counted many times. This sequence joins TRBV11-3 and TRBJ1-1; TRBD1 might be the D (5 bases). The CDR3 runs to 14 residues. The V end was cut by 7 bases, the J end by 6 bases, with 18 bases between. Per the germline V gene, CDR1 is SGHNT and CDR2 is YENEEA. CDR3 sequence (DNA): TGTGCCAGCATGGAGGGGTTTACGGACTCTGAAGCTTTCTTT. Translated, it gives CASMEGFTDSEAFF.

The chain joins TRBV28 to TRBJ2-2; 9 nucleotides match TRBD2. J was trimmed by 0 bases and V by 2 bases; bases with no gene match: 4. CDR1 is MDHEN and CDR2 is SYDVKM in the germline V gene. This CDR3 is built from 17 residues. CDR3 bases: TGTGCCAGCAGTTTAGCTAGCGGGGACACGAACACCGGGGAGCTGTTTTTT. Residues: CASSLASGDTNTGELFF.

There are many counts of this clonotype. V gene TRBV7-6 combines with J gene TRBJ2-2; possibly TRBD2 for D (5 bases). There are 15 residues in the CDR3. Germline loops: CDR1 SGHVS, CDR2 FNYEAQ. V was shortened by 5 bases and J by 2 bases, with 12 bases between the two germline ends. The CDR3 bases are TGTGCCAGCAGCCCCTCCGGGAAAAACACCGGGGAGCTGTTTTTT. Amino acid sequence: CASSPSGKNTGELFF.

This chain joins TRBV19 and TRBJ1-2; D is unresolved. Looked up from germline, CDR1 is LNHDA and CDR2 is SQIVND (reference sequence). The V gene lost 3 bases and the J gene lost 2 bases, with 7 bases spanning the gap. The CDR3 has 13 amino acids. Written as DNA, the CDR3 is TGTGCCAGTAGTATGTTACAGAACTATGGCTACACCTTC. Translation gives CASSMLQNYGYTF.

To note about this clonotype: It is likely a read error: a sequence one base away is far more abundant. The chain is built from TRBV5-5 and TRBJ2-7; 11 positions agree with TRBD2. Per the germline V gene, CDR1 is SGHKS and CDR2 is YYEKEE (reference sequence). The junction had 5 bases not matched to a gene; V was cut back by 2 bases and J by 7 bases. The CDR3 has 14 amino acids. DNA for the CDR3: TGTGCCAGCAGCTTATCGACTAGCGGGAATGAGCAGTACTTC. Amino acid sequence: CASSLSTSGNEQYF.

This clonotype was seen more than once but under ten times. This chain uses TRBV12-3 or TRBV12-4 with TRBJ1-2; D gene unclear. CDR3 length: 16 amino acids. Trimming stripped 2 bases from V and 3 bases from J, with 16 bases between. Here the CDR3 reads CASSLSFIVTDYGYTF. The CDR3 nucleotides read TGTGCCAGCAGTTTAAGTTTCATCGTTACGGACTATGGCTACACCTTC.

This clonotype was found a few times. J is TRBJ2-7 and V is TRBV7-3; tentatively, D is TRBD1 or TRBD2 (5 bases each). Trimming left V 8 bases short and J 4 bases short, with 9 bases between. Germline-derived CDR1 and CDR2 are SGHTA and FQGTGA. The CDR3 is 11 residues long. Here the CDR3 reads CASPRGYEQYF. CDR3 bases: TGTGCCAGCCCGAGGGGATACGAGCAGTACTTC. The variable domain in full, completed from reference TRBV7-3 and TRBJ2-7, reads GAGVSQTPSNKVTEKGKYVELRCDPISGHTALYWYRQSLGQGPEFLIYFQGTGAADDSGLPNDRFFAVRPEGSVSTLKIQRTERGDSAVYLCASPRGYEQYFGPGTRLTVT.

This clonotype showed up many times. Here the CDR3 reads CASSRQGGETQYF. CDR3 DNA: TGTGCCAGCAGTAGACAGGGCGGAGAGACCCAGTACTTC. The V call is TRBV2, the J call TRBJ2-5; 7 bases align to TRBD1. The trim removed 5 bases at V and 4 bases at J, leaving 4 bases unmatched. The CDR3 consists of 13 residues. Germline loops: CDR1 SNHLY, CDR2 FYNNEI. Full variable domain (missing parts from reference TRBV2 and TRBJ2-5): EPEVTQTPSHQVTQMGQEVILRCVPISNHLYFYWYRQILGQKVEFLVSFYNNEISEKSEIFDDQFSVERPDGSNFTLKIRSTKLEDSAMYFCASSRQGGETQYFGPGTRLLVL.

V is TRBV19 and J is TRBJ1-1; no firm D call. The CDR3 extends over 13 amino acids. CDR1 is LNHDA and CDR2 is SQIVND in the germline V gene (reference sequence). V lost 4 bases and J 5 bases, leaving 11 bases between the germline ends. CDR3 bases: TGTGCCAGTAGTACAGCAGGACGGACTGAAGCTTTCTTT. Encoded protein: CASSTAGRTEAFF.

The chain recombines TRBV10-1 with TRBJ1-6; TRBD1 aligns across 9 bases. The V segment lost 6 bases and the J segment 10 bases; nucleotides outside the gene matches: 4. The germline V gene encodes CDR1 WNHNN and CDR2 SYGVQD (reference sequence). The CDR3 is made up of 13 amino acids. The CDR3 DNA sequence: TGCGCCAGCAGCGCGACAGGGGGATCACCCCTCCACTTT. This translates into CASSATGGSPLHF.

This clonotype was picked up a small number of times. J is TRBJ1-5 and V is TRBV27; no definite D call. Trimming took off 2 bases at V and 2 bases at J, with 7 bases between the two ends. CDR3 size: 14 residues. From germline, CDR1 is MNHEY and CDR2 SMNVEV (reference sequence). The CDR3 coding sequence is TGTGCCAGCAGTTTACATCAGGGCAATCAGCCCCAGCATTTT. Its protein product is CASSLHQGNQPQHF.

This clonotype was counted many times. The rearrangement links TRBV12-3 or TRBV12-4 to TRBJ1-1, with D maybe TRBD1 (5 bases). V shed 7 bases and J shed 4 bases, with 22 bases lying between them. There are 16 residues in the CDR3. The CDR3 here is CASTQGRVYMSTEAFF. CDR3 DNA: TGTGCCAGCACCCAGGGAAGGGTTTACATGAGCACTGAAGCTTTCTTT.

This chain links TRBV19 with TRBJ1-1; perhaps TRBD1 as D (5 bases). The ends were cut back, 0 bases at V and 4 bases at J, with 12 bases in the middle. Germline V CDR1 and CDR2: LNHDA, SQIVND (reference sequence). The CDR3 has 15 amino acids. The CDR3 loop reads CASSIEGTGGTEAFF. CDR3 nucleotides: TGTGCCAGTAGTATAGAAGGGACGGGGGGCACTGAAGCTTTCTTT. Full variable domain (missing parts from reference TRBV19 and TRBJ1-1): DGGITQSPKYLFRKEGQNVTLSCEQNLNHDAMYWYRQDPGQGLRLIYYSQIVNDFQKGDIAEGYSVSREKKESFPLTVTSAQKNPTAFYLCASSIEGTGGTEAFFGQGTRLTVV.

The genes are TRBV29-1 and TRBJ1-2; perhaps TRBD1 as D (6 bases). The V end lost 4 bases, the J end lost 5 bases, and 8 bases lay between the germline ends. This CDR3 contains 11 residues. CDR1 is SQVTM and CDR2 is ANQGSEA in the germline V gene. This CDR3 reads CSVGGTYGYTF. CDR3 DNA: TGCAGCGTTGGAGGGACATATGGCTACACCTTC. Looking up the rest from reference TRBV29-1 and TRBJ1-2 gives the full variable domain: SAVISQKPSRDICQRGTSLTIQCQVDSQVTMMFWYRQQPGQSLTLIATANQGSEATYESGFVIDKFPISRPNLTFSTLTVSNMSPEDSSIYLCSVGGTYGYTFGSGTRLTVV.

V and J are TRBV18 and TRBJ2-6; D not resolved. V gave up 8 bases and J gave up 1 base, with 24 bases separating them. The CDR3 length is 19 residues. Per the germline V gene, CDR1 is KGHSH and CDR2 is LQKENI. The CDR3 reads CASAIPTPGSGSGANVLTF. As DNA, the CDR3 is TGTGCCAGCGCAATCCCGACTCCAGGCTCTGGTTCTGGGGCCAACGTCCTGACTTTC.

The chain combines TRBV5-5 with TRBJ2-7, with TRBD1 matching 7 bases. The V gene end was trimmed by 5 bases and the J gene end by 7 bases; junction bases not matched to a gene: 9. The germline CDR1 and CDR2 sequences are SGHKS and YYEKEE (reference sequence). This CDR3 spans 13 amino acids. The CDR3 region has the DNA TGTGCCAGCAGATCGCACAGGGGTGGGGAGCAGTACTTC. It specifies CASRSHRGGEQYF.

This clonotype was found many times. The V call is TRBV11-2, the J call TRBJ2-7; D gene unclear. This CDR3 region has 14 residues. The germline V and J ends were trimmed by 1 base and 1 base, with 8 bases remaining between them. The germline V gene has CDR1 SGHAT and CDR2 FQNNGV. The CDR3 DNA reads as TGTGCCAGCAGCTTAGCGGGCAGGTCCTACGAGCAGTACTTC. Amino acid sequence: CASSLAGRSYEQYF.